Below are 16 T cell receptor beta chains sequenced from a single sample in a study of a mutant IDH1 vaccine in newly diagnosed glioma. Time point: week 5, during vaccination. Every single dose of the vaccine, 300 ug of mutant IDH1 20-mer peptide, came with topical imiquimod. No antigen has been identified for these receptors. Profiling relied on immunoSEQ multiplex PCR, and the TCRdb table lists in-frame clones only, not all of them. Of over 45,000 clones listed, over 70% are singletons. The sample was PBMCs, taken from a glioma patient whose treatment included an IDH1 peptide vaccine. All receptors come from a man younger than 45 with glioma.

The rearrangement joins TRBV4-1 to TRBJ2-7, with 7 bases lining up with TRBD1. The J segment lost 2 bases and the V segment lost 8 bases, leaving 6 bases of the junction unmatched. The CDR3 extends over 13 amino acids. Germline CDR1 reads MGHRA; CDR2 reads YSYEKL. The CDR3 nucleotides read TGCGCCAGCCGGAGGACAGGAGCCTACGAGCAGTACTTC. Translating gives CASRRTGAYEQYF.

This chain's CDR3 is CASSQETWLAGAQETQYF. The CDR3 coding sequence is TGTGCCAGCAGCCAAGAAACATGGCTAGCGGGGGCCCAAGAGACCCAGTACTTC. The rearrangement uses TRBV14 and TRBJ2-5, with 10 nucleotides matching TRBD2. The ends lost 0 bases at V and 1 base at J; junction bases unmatched: 8. The V gene's germline CDR1 is SGHDN and CDR2 FVKESK. The CDR3 extends over 18 amino acids.

This clone was seen just once. The gene calls are TRBV13 and TRBJ2-3; 7 positions match TRBD2. The germline V gene has CDR1 PRHDT and CDR2 FYEKMQ (reference sequence). V lost 1 base to trimming and J lost 4 bases; unmatched junction nucleotides: 11. There are 17 residues in the CDR3. CDR3 bases: TGTGCCAGCAGCTTAGCGGGGCAGCGGGGATTAGCAGATACGCAGTATTTT. Protein product: CASSLAGQRGLADTQYF.

The chain carries TRBV4-2 and TRBJ2-4; D is possibly TRBD1 or TRBD2 (5 bases each). CDR3 length equals 17 residues. With 2 bases removed from V and 4 bases from J, the gap between germline ends came to 18 bases. Germline CDR1 and CDR2: LGHNA and YNFKEQ. The CDR3: CASSQSSSGTTKNIQYF. CDR3 nucleotides: TGTGCCAGCAGCCAAAGCAGCTCCGGGACCACTAAAAACATTCAGTACTTC.

The chain joins TRBV30 to TRBJ2-7; D unclear. V was shortened by 2 bases and J by 0 bases, with 8 bases between the two germline ends. The germline gives CDR1 GTSNPN, CDR2 SVGIG (reference sequence). The CDR3 sequence is 13 residues long. The CDR3 DNA reads TGTGCCTGGAGTTCGAAGAACTCCTACGAGCAGTACTTC. This translates into CAWSSKNSYEQYF.

The chain carries TRBV9 and TRBJ1-1; 8 bases are a match to TRBD1. The CDR3 loop spans 16 amino acids. The V gene end was trimmed by 0 bases and the J gene end by 4 bases; junction bases not matched to a gene: 8. The germline CDR1 and CDR2 sequences are SGDLS and YYNGEE. DNA of the CDR3: TGTGCCAGCAGCGTAGGCGAAGTAACAGGGGGCACTGAAGCTTTCTTT. Its protein is CASSVGEVTGGTEAFF.

The chain is built from TRBV19 and TRBJ1-2, with unresolved D. From germline, CDR1 is LNHDA and CDR2 SQIVND (reference sequence). V dropped 6 bases and J dropped 1 base, with 15 bases sitting between them. There are 15 residues in the CDR3. The CDR3 DNA reads as TGTGCCAGTAGCACCGCCAAGGGTTATAACTATGGCTACACCTTC. This gives the protein CASSTAKGYNYGYTF.

The chain employs TRBV6-6 and TRBJ2-3, with 9 bases identical to TRBD2. This CDR3 contains 15 residues. CDR1 and CDR2 (germline): MNHNY, SVGAGI (reference sequence). Trimming took 6 bases from V and 2 from J; bases not matched to a gene: 6. The CDR3 bases are TGTGCCAGCAGATCTAGCGGGGATGACACAGATACGCAGTATTTT. This translates into CASRSSGDDTDTQYF.

V is TRBV10-2 and J is TRBJ1-2; 12 bases match TRBD1. The CDR3 covers 14 residues. Germline loops: CDR1 WSHSY, CDR2 SAAADI. With 7 bases clipped from V and 8 bases from J, the junction kept 8 bases outside the gene matches. The CDR3 is CASITGQGASGYTF. CDR3 bases: TGCGCCAGCATTACGGGACAGGGGGCCAGCGGCTACACCTTC.

This clone was seen only once. This chain links TRBV5-4 with TRBJ2-7; 13 nucleotides line up with TRBD2. The CDR3 runs to 16 residues. The J segment lost 2 bases and the V segment lost 2 bases, leaving 4 bases of the junction unmatched. Germline CDR1 reads SGHNT; CDR2 reads YYREEE (reference sequence). Here the CDR3 reads CASSFPTSGGAYEQYF. DNA for the CDR3: TGTGCCAGCAGCTTCCCTACTAGCGGGGGGGCCTACGAGCAGTACTTC.

This clone appeared a single time. The rearrangement uses TRBV28 and TRBJ1-5; unclear D gene. The germline V gene has CDR1 MDHEN and CDR2 SYDVKM. Trimming pared 4 bases from V and 0 bases from J, leaving 13 bases between. This CDR3 region has 16 residues. DNA for the CDR3: TGTGCCAGCAGTTCCTATCTGCGGGATAGCAATCAGCCCCAGCATTTT. Its translation is CASSSYLRDSNQPQHF.

V and J are TRBV5-6 and TRBJ1-3; D remains unclear. Between the trimmed V and J ends, which lost 4 bases and 4 bases, there was a span of 12 bases. CDR1 and CDR2 (germline): SGHDT, YYEEEE. The CDR3 contains 14 residues. As DNA, the CDR3 is TGTGCCAGCAGCCACTGGATAATAGGAAACACCATATATTTT. Translated: CASSHWIIGNTIYF.

The V gene is TRBV6-5, the J gene TRBJ2-3; D gene uncertain. This CDR3 has 14 residues. V was shortened by 0 bases and J by 0 bases, with 4 bases between the two germline ends. Germline V lookup: CDR1 MNHEY, CDR2 SVGAGI. This CDR3 reads CASSYSDSTDTQYF. The CDR3 bases are TGTGCCAGCAGTTACTCAGACAGCACAGATACGCAGTATTTT.

V is TRBV11-2 and J is TRBJ2-5; D possibly corresponds to TRBD1 (5 bases). Per germline, CDR1 SGHAT and CDR2 FQNNGV. V dropped 1 base and J dropped 5 bases, with 11 bases sitting between them. CDR3 size: 14 residues. This CDR3 reads CASSLGGALETQYF. DNA for the CDR3: TGTGCCAGCAGCTTAGGGGGCGCCCTCGAGACCCAGTACTTC.

The CDR3 coding sequence is TGTGCCAGCAGGGAAGGGTCCCATGAAGCTTTCTTT. Its translation is CASREGSHEAFF. The genes are TRBV27 and TRBJ1-1; no reliable D call. The CDR3 has 12 residues. From germline, CDR1 is MNHEY and CDR2 SMNVEV (reference sequence). V lost 6 bases, J lost 7 bases, and 12 bases lay in between.

This chain links TRBV4-1 with TRBJ2-5; D is possibly TRBD1 (5 bases). Germline loops: CDR1 MGHRA, CDR2 YSYEKL. This CDR3 has 14 residues. V lost 1 base and J lost 0, with 6 bases in between. CDR3 residues: CASSQGQNQETQYF. CDR3 coding DNA: TGCGCCAGCAGCCAAGGACAGAACCAAGAGACCCAGTACTTC.